This T cell receptor (beta chain) was sequenced for a study of cytomegalovirus exposure and HLA in healthy donors. On this clone itself: Antigen unknown.

Per the germline V gene, CDR1 is ENHRY and CDR2 is SYGVKD. The ends lost 3 bases at V and 0 bases at J; junction bases unmatched: 10. The length of the CDR3 is 18 residues. The PCR contained 60 Vbeta and 13 Jbeta primers. Method: immunoSEQ multiplex PCR; TCRdb's copy keeps in-frame clones and lacks some. The sample lists 75,000 to 90,000 clones; 60% to 85% were seen once. Study outcomes and limitations: Later, an analysis found that common viral pathogens appeared to be linked with several of the most significant clusters.

The material sequenced was PBMCs. This receptor was taken from a male donor in good health and CMV-seropositive. The rearrangement links TRBV10-3 to TRBJ2-1; 8 nucleotides match TRBD1. Written as DNA, the CDR3 is TGTGCCATCAGTGATCCGGGACAGGATCTGGGCTCCTACAATGAGCAGTTCTTC. Translating it yields CAISDPGQDLGSYNEQFF.